A single sample gave rise to the 13 T cell receptor beta chains below, sequenced in a study of Ad26.COV2.S vaccination and SARS-CoV-2 variants. This sample's treatment: around 19 received Ad26.COV2.S at low or high dose, single or two shots; about 5 received placebo; per-sample allocation not given. All samples were drawn on day 63, counting from the first vaccine or placebo injection. The table came from immunoSEQ multiplex PCR; TCRdb's copy has only in-frame clones and leaves some out. The sample consists of 350,000 to 500,000 clones, around 91% of them appearing once. Material: peripheral blood, obtained in a trial of Ad26.COV2.S vaccine versus placebo. These receptors were collected from a person between 18 and 65 years old who received the Ad26.COV2.S COVID-19 vaccine or a placebo.

The CDR3 sequence: CASSDRGDNYGYTF. The CDR3 coding sequence is TGTGCCAGCAGTGATAGAGGGGACAACTATGGCTACACCTTC. The J gene is TRBJ1-2, the V gene TRBV2; D may be TRBD1 (5 bases). Germline CDR1 SNHLY, CDR2 FYNNEI. The length of the CDR3 is 14 residues. V was pared by 3 bases and J by 2 bases, with 10 bases between.

The chain links TRBV5-5 to TRBJ1-2, with D tentatively TRBD1 (6 bases). The CDR3 totals 15 residues. The V end was cut by 4 bases, the J end by 0 bases, with 13 bases between. The germline V gene has CDR1 SGHKS and CDR2 YYEKEE (reference sequence). CDR3 in DNA: TGTGCCAGCAGCAGGCCGGACAGATCTAACTATGGCTACACCTTC. Translating gives CASSRPDRSNYGYTF.

The rearrangement joins TRBV27 to TRBJ2-7; 10 bases fit TRBD2. From germline, CDR1 is MNHEY and CDR2 SMNVEV (reference sequence). CDR3 length: 15 amino acids. The V segment lost 6 bases and the J segment 4 bases; nucleotides outside the gene matches: 9. The CDR3 region is CASSSAGLADYEQYF. The CDR3 nucleotides are TGTGCCAGCAGCTCCGCAGGACTAGCGGATTACGAGCAGTACTTC.

J is TRBJ2-3 and V is TRBV18; D unclear. CDR3 length equals 15 residues. Germline CDR1 KGHSH, CDR2 LQKENI. The V gene lost 3 bases and the J gene lost 4 bases, with 14 bases spanning the gap. The CDR3 nucleotides read TGTGCCAGCTCACCTTGGCTGGGTGATGCAGATACGCAGTATTTT. Translated: CASSPWLGDADTQYF.

This chain uses TRBV7-3 with TRBJ2-2; 11 bases match TRBD2. The germline V gene has CDR1 SGHTA and CDR2 FQGTGA. V shed 6 bases and J 6 bases; nucleotides not matched to a gene: 6. This CDR3 contains 15 residues. CDR3 in DNA: TGTGCCAGCAGTCATAGCGGGAGGGCCCCCGGGGAGCTGTTTTTT. It encodes CASSHSGRAPGELFF.

V and J are TRBV28 and TRBJ1-1; D gene unclear. The CDR3 totals 14 residues. V lost 6 bases to trimming and J lost 7 bases, with 18 bases between them. Germline loops: CDR1 MDHEN, CDR2 SYDVKM. As DNA, the CDR3 is TGTGCCAGCAGCTCCGGGCCACTAAGGATTGAAGCTTTCTTT. As protein: CASSSGPLRIEAFF.

V is TRBV19 and J is TRBJ1-4; 7 nucleotides agree with TRBD1. This CDR3 region has 15 residues. Trimming at V came to 5 bases and at J to 8 bases, leaving 11 bases not matched to a gene. Germline V lookup: CDR1 LNHDA, CDR2 SQIVND (reference sequence). Written as DNA, the CDR3 is TGTGCCAGTAGTGGCCGGGACAGAGAAAGGGAAAAACTGTTTTTT. It yields the protein CASSGRDREREKLFF.

This chain links TRBV2 with TRBJ2-1; D not certain. The CDR3 spans 15 residues. Germline V gene data show CDR1 as SNHLY and CDR2 as FYNNEI. V was clipped by 4 bases and J by 0 bases, with 10 bases between them. CDR3 protein: CASSVGQISYNEQFF. The CDR3 DNA follows: TGTGCCAGCAGTGTAGGGCAGATCTCCTACAATGAGCAGTTCTTC.

This chain links TRBV5-1 with TRBJ2-5; no firm D call. Germline CDR1 SGHRS, CDR2 YFSETQ. CDR3 size: 16 residues. The V and J ends lost 2 bases and 2 bases respectively, with 16 bases between them. CDR3 coding DNA: TGCGCCAGCAGCTTAGTGGGCAGAACAGCGCAAGAGACCCAGTACTTC. It encodes CASSLVGRTAQETQYF. The variable domain in full, completed from reference TRBV5-1 and TRBJ2-5, reads KAGVTQTPRYLIKTRGQQVTLSCSPISGHRSVSWYQQTPGQGLQFLFEYFSETQRNKGNFPGRFSGRQFSNSRSEMNVSTLELGDSALYLCASSLVGRTAQETQYFGPGTRLLVL.

V gene TRBV5-1 combines with J gene TRBJ2-7; TRBD1 aligns across 10 bases. This CDR3 is built from 14 residues. V trimming: 2 bases; J trimming: 2 bases; junction bases outside the gene matches: 1. Germline V CDR1 and CDR2: SGHRS, YFSETQ. CDR3: CASSFGTGAYEQYF. Here the CDR3 DNA reads TGCGCCAGCAGCTTCGGGACAGGGGCCTACGAGCAGTACTTC.

This sequence joins TRBV9 and TRBJ2-1; 10 positions agree with TRBD2. The ends lost 0 bases at V and 5 bases at J; junction bases unmatched: 11. Germline V CDR1 and CDR2: SGDLS, YYNGEE. The CDR3 has 18 amino acids. CDR3 nucleotides: TGTGCCAGCAGCGTAGCTAAAGCGGGAGGGCCGGACGACAATGAGCAGTTCTTC. Its protein product is CASSVAKAGGPDDNEQFF.

This chain joins TRBV7-9 and TRBJ1-5; no definite D call. The length of the CDR3 is 13 residues. Trimming removed 2 bases from V and 7 bases from J, with 9 bases in between. Germline assignment: CDR1 SEHNR and CDR2 FQNEAQ (reference sequence). The CDR3 DNA reads as TGTGCCAGCAGCTTAAGCGTAGGACAGCCCCAGCATTTT. It is translated as CASSLSVGQPQHF.

The chain carries TRBV14 and TRBJ2-1, with D perhaps TRBD2 (6 bases). The CDR3 spans 16 residues. CDR1 is SGHDN and CDR2 is FVKESK in the germline V gene. Trimming took 3 bases from V and 2 from J, leaving 14 bases between them. CDR3 DNA sequence: TGTGCCAGCAGCCATGGAGGGTGGCAAACCTACAATGAGCAGTTCTTC. The encoded protein is CASSHGGWQTYNEQFF.